The 30 T cell receptor beta chains below all came from one sample that was sequenced in a study of long-term antiretroviral therapy in people with HIV. Version v3.0 of the immunoSEQ assay was performed at survey level. This table comes from immunoSEQ multiplex PCR, and its TCRdb copy is limited to in-frame clones, with some not included. In the table there are more than 25,000 clones, around 97% of which are singletons. Sequencing used unsorted PBMCs, obtained 7.6 years after starting antiretroviral therapy. Every receptor here comes from a man aged 25-45 years with HIV.

The chain employs TRBV29-1 and TRBJ2-5; D not certain. The CDR3 loop spans 11 amino acids. Germline V lookup: CDR1 SQVTM, CDR2 ANQGSEA. Trimming left V 7 bases short and J 1 base short, with 7 bases between. The CDR3 DNA follows: TGCAGCGCAAGGGTCCAAGAGACCCAGTACTTC. It codes for CSARVQETQYF.

The chain links TRBV25-1 to TRBJ1-2; D is perhaps TRBD1 (5 bases). The CDR3 length is 14 residues. Trimming shortened V by 4 bases and J by 4 bases, and 13 bases separated the two germline ends. The V gene's germline CDR1 is MGHDK and CDR2 SYGVNS. Here the CDR3 DNA reads TGTGCCAGCAGTGCCCCGGGGGGTTCCTATGGCTACACCTTC. This codes for CASSAPGGSYGYTF.

The V and J genes are TRBV6-1 and TRBJ1-2, with 11 nucleotides matching TRBD1. V was clipped by 6 bases and J by 5 bases; unmatched bases: 8. The CDR3 is 15 amino acids. The germline CDR1 and CDR2 sequences are MNHNS and SASEGT. CDR3 amino acids: CASSSLDRGPYGYTF. DNA of the CDR3: TGTGCCAGCAGCTCCCTGGACAGGGGGCCGTATGGCTACACCTTC.

This chain links TRBV2 with TRBJ2-1; D remains ambiguous. The length of the CDR3 is 13 residues. V lost 1 base, J lost 3 bases, and 4 bases lay in between. Germline V gene sequence: CDR1 SNHLY, CDR2 FYNNEI. DNA for the CDR3: TGTGCCAGCAGTGAAGGCTACTACAATGAGCAGTTCTTC. Protein: CASSEGYYNEQFF.

The V and J genes are TRBV9 and TRBJ1-1, with D tentatively TRBD1 (6 bases). Germline V lookup: CDR1 SGDLS, CDR2 YYNGEE. V was trimmed by 0 bases and J by 3 bases, leaving 9 bases between them. The CDR3 contains 14 residues. The CDR3 protein is CASSVDPGDTEAFF. Here the CDR3 DNA reads TGTGCCAGCAGCGTAGATCCAGGGGACACTGAAGCTTTCTTT.

The chain has TRBV13 and TRBJ2-1; tentatively, D is TRBD1 (6 bases). V lost 0 bases, J lost 4 bases, and 10 bases lay in between. The CDR3 is 15 amino acids. Germline V gives CDR1 PRHDT, CDR2 FYEKMQ (reference sequence). The CDR3 region has the DNA TGTGCCAGCAGCTTAGGGGGGGCTGGGTACAATGAGCAGTTCTTC. Protein product: CASSLGGAGYNEQFF. Combining the CDR3 with reference TRBV13 and TRBJ2-1 gives the whole variable domain AAGVIQSPRHLIKEKRETATLKCYPIPRHDTVYWYQQGPGQDPQFLISFYEKMQSDKGSIPDRFSAQQFSDYHSELNMSSLELGDSALYFCASSLGGAGYNEQFFGPGTRLTVL.

The CDR3 reads CASSLIVGLYEQYF. Written as DNA, the CDR3 is TGTGCCAGCAGCCTCATTGTGGGTTTGTACGAGCAGTACTTC. This chain uses TRBV11-2 with TRBJ2-7; D is undetermined. CDR1 and CDR2 from the germline V gene are SGHAT and FQNNGV. Trimming took 5 bases from V and 4 from J, leaving 15 bases between them. The CDR3 contains 14 residues.

V gene TRBV29-1 combines with J gene TRBJ1-5, with a weak D call TRBD1 (6 bases). CDR1 SQVTM and CDR2 ANQGSEA come from the germline V gene. Between the trimmed V and J ends, which lost 7 bases and 6 bases, there was a span of 16 bases. The CDR3 is 13 residues long. The CDR3 is CSAIIQGVQPQHF. The CDR3 DNA reads as TGCAGCGCTATCATACAGGGCGTTCAGCCCCAGCATTTT.

This sequence joins TRBV6-6 and TRBJ2-7; D is perhaps TRBD1 (6 bases). Germline CDR1 reads MNHNY; CDR2 reads SVGAGI (reference sequence). V dropped 2 bases and J dropped 1 base, with 9 bases sitting between them. CDR3 length equals 14 residues. This CDR3 is CASSYGRGSYEQYF. CDR3 in DNA: TGTGCCAGCAGTTACGGCAGGGGTTCCTACGAGCAGTACTTC.

CDR3 amino acids: CASSLGTSSSTDTQYF. The CDR3 DNA reads as TGTGCCAGCAGCTTAGGGACTAGCAGCAGCACAGATACGCAGTATTTT. The chain joins TRBV7-9 to TRBJ2-3, with TRBD2 identical over 8 bases. Trimming at V came to 1 base and at J to 0 bases, leaving 3 bases not matched to a gene. This CDR3 spans 16 amino acids. Germline CDR1 SEHNR, CDR2 FQNEAQ (reference sequence). Variable domain in full (rest from reference TRBV7-9 and TRBJ2-3): DTGVSQNPRHKITKRGQNVTFRCDPISEHNRLYWYRQTLGQGPEFLTYFQNEAQLEKSRLLSDRFSAERPKGSFSTLEIQRTEQGDSAMYLCASSLGTSSSTDTQYFGPGTRLTVL.

V is TRBV2 and J is TRBJ1-3; the match to TRBD1 covers 7 bases. Germline trimming cut 3 bases from V and 0 bases from J; bases unmatched to any gene: 5. The CDR3 spans 16 residues. Germline assignment: CDR1 SNHLY and CDR2 FYNNEI. CDR3 region: CASSDYGTDSGNTIYF. CDR3 bases: TGTGCCAGCAGTGATTATGGGACAGACTCTGGAAACACCATATATTTT.

The V gene is TRBV10-3, the J gene TRBJ2-7; D might be TRBD1 (6 bases). The V end lost 10 bases, the J end lost 6 bases, and 22 bases lay between the germline ends. This CDR3 spans 14 amino acids. Germline V gene data show CDR1 as ENHRY and CDR2 as SYGVKD. CDR3 protein: CATAWGQSGGEQYF. Here the CDR3 DNA reads TGTGCCACCGCCTGGGGGCAATCTGGAGGCGAGCAGTACTTC.

The V gene is TRBV5-6, the J gene TRBJ2-4; TRBD1 matches 12 bases. Germline lookup yields CDR1 SGHDT and CDR2 YYEEEE. The CDR3 sequence is 16 residues long. The ends lost 2 bases at V and 6 bases at J; junction bases unmatched: 6. The CDR3 nucleotides are TGTGCCAGCAGCTTTCGGGACAGGGGGCTATTAAACATTCAGTACTTC. Protein product: CASSFRDRGLLNIQYF.

The chain carries TRBV7-2 and TRBJ2-5, with TRBD1 identical over 9 bases. This CDR3 has 16 amino acids. The J segment lost 5 bases and the V segment lost 6 bases, leaving 13 bases of the junction unmatched. CDR1 is SGHTA and CDR2 is FQGNSA in the germline V gene. The CDR3 loop reads CASSSYGTGLGETQYF. The CDR3 nucleotides are TGTGCCAGCAGTTCTTACGGGACAGGGCTCGGGGAGACCCAGTACTTC.

A word on this clone: The germline gene is not matched at one end of the junction; a read error may be the cause. The chain is built from TRBV10-2 and TRBJ2-3, with 8 bases lining up with TRBD1. Per the germline V gene, CDR1 is WSHSY and CDR2 is SAAADI. The CDR3 contains 13 residues. DNA for the CDR3: TGCGCCAGCAGGCCAGGGGGCACCGATACGCAGTATTTT. Translated: CASRPGGTDTQYF.

The V call is TRBV25-1, the J call TRBJ1-1; D gene unclear. The CDR3 has 14 residues. The ends were cut back, 2 bases at V and 1 base at J, with 8 bases in the middle. The germline V gene has CDR1 MGHDK and CDR2 SYGVNS. This chain's CDR3 is CASSERHTNTEAFF. In DNA, the CDR3 is TGTGCCAGCAGTGAACGGCATACGAACACTGAAGCTTTCTTT.

The rearrangement uses TRBV4-2 and TRBJ2-7, with D possibly being TRBD1 (6 bases). The CDR3 has 16 residues. CDR1 LGHNA and CDR2 YNFKEQ come from the germline V gene. Trimming took 4 bases from V and 0 from J, leaving 16 bases between them. Here the CDR3 reads CASSPPGDTGSYEQYF. DNA for the CDR3: TGTGCCAGCAGCCCGCCCGGGGACACCGGCTCCTACGAGCAGTACTTC.

The chain uses TRBV2 and TRBJ2-5, with no clear D. CDR3 length: 15 amino acids. CDR1 is SNHLY, CDR2 FYNNEI, per germline. The V end was cut by 6 bases, the J end by 0 bases, with 14 bases between. The chain's CDR3 is CASSLGLGYQETQYF. The CDR3, as DNA: TGTGCCAGCAGCTTGGGCCTGGGGTACCAAGAGACCCAGTACTTC.

This chain uses TRBV11-1 with TRBJ2-2, with D hard to call. Germline CDR1 and CDR2: SGHAT and FQDESV (reference sequence). This CDR3 is 15 amino acids long. V was trimmed by 7 bases and J by 0 bases, leaving 12 bases between them. As DNA, the CDR3 is TGTGCCAGCACATCCTTGGGCTCGAACACCGGGGAGCTGTTTTTT. It is translated as CASTSLGSNTGELFF. The variable domain in full, completed from reference TRBV11-1 and TRBJ2-2, reads EAEVAQSPRYKITEKSQAVAFWCDPISGHATLYWYRQILGQGPELLVQFQDESVVDDSQLPKDRFSAERLKGVDSTLKIQPAELGDSAMYLCASTSLGSNTGELFFGEGSRLTVL.

The J gene is TRBJ1-2, the V gene TRBV6-5, with D perhaps TRBD1 (5 bases). The CDR3 runs to 15 residues. V was cut by 3 bases and J by 7 bases, with 18 bases left in between. CDR1 is MNHEY and CDR2 is SVGAGI in the germline V gene. The CDR3 loop is CASSYALGGTAGYTF. The CDR3 nucleotides read TGTGCCAGCAGTTATGCGTTGGGCGGGACTGCTGGCTACACCTTC.

The rearrangement uses TRBV7-2 and TRBJ2-7; D unclear. From germline, CDR1 is SGHTA and CDR2 FQGNSA. This CDR3 region has 14 residues. The ends were cut back, 2 bases at V and 3 bases at J, with 11 bases in the middle. This CDR3 reads CASSLSPPGYEQYF. The CDR3 DNA follows: TGTGCCAGCAGCTTATCCCCTCCCGGCTACGAGCAGTACTTC.

This clone was seen a few times. J is TRBJ2-1 and V is TRBV4-3; D possibly uses TRBD1 or TRBD2 (5 bases each). V gave up 5 bases and J gave up 2 bases, with 13 bases separating them. The germline gives CDR1 LGHNA, CDR2 YSLEER. The CDR3 runs 15 residues. CDR3 sequence reads: CASSSPGTAYNEQFF. The CDR3 nucleotides are TGCGCCAGCAGCTCCCCCGGGACGGCCTACAATGAGCAGTTCTTC.

The rearrangement joins TRBV19 to TRBJ2-6, with a possible D match to TRBD1 (6 bases). There are 18 residues in the CDR3. Trimming stripped 0 bases from V and 4 bases from J, with 16 bases between. Per germline, CDR1 LNHDA and CDR2 SQIVND (reference sequence). The CDR3 spells CASSIDGTIVEGANVLTF. The CDR3 DNA is TGTGCCAGTAGTATAGATGGGACAATTGTAGAAGGGGCCAACGTCCTGACTTTC. Filled out from reference TRBV19 and TRBJ2-6, the complete variable domain reads DGGITQSPKYLFRKEGQNVTLSCEQNLNHDAMYWYRQDPGQGLRLIYYSQIVNDFQKGDIAEGYSVSREKKESFPLTVTSAQKNPTAFYLCASSIDGTIVEGANVLTFGAGSRLTVL.

This chain uses TRBV6-4 with TRBJ1-5; TRBD1 might be the D (5 bases). Between the trimmed V and J ends, which lost 7 bases and 3 bases, there was a span of 19 bases. The CDR3 spans 16 residues. Germline V gives CDR1 MRHNA, CDR2 SNTAGT. The CDR3 spells CASIQGEGDLNQPQHF. The DNA for the CDR3 is TGTGCCAGCATCCAAGGGGAAGGGGATCTCAATCAGCCCCAGCATTTT.

The CDR3 spells CASIMRGLYEQYF. For the CDR3, the DNA is TGTGCCAGCATAATGAGGGGCTTATACGAGCAGTACTTC. This rearrangement joins TRBV6-1 to TRBJ2-7; D is possibly TRBD1 or TRBD2 (5 bases each). Trimming removed 7 bases at V and 4 bases at J, with 14 bases between. The germline CDR1 and CDR2 sequences are MNHNS and SASEGT. The CDR3 contains 13 residues.

The CDR3 region is CATSRDTQDRNYEQYF. CDR3 sequence (DNA): TGTGCCACCAGCAGAGATACCCAGGACAGAAACTACGAGCAGTACTTC. The rearrangement joins TRBV15 to TRBJ2-7, with D perhaps TRBD1 (6 bases). Germline assignment: CDR1 LNHNV and CDR2 YYDKDF (reference sequence). This CDR3 is 16 amino acids long. Trimming shortened V by 0 bases and J by 3 bases, and 15 bases separated the two germline ends.

The chain carries TRBV10-3 and TRBJ1-2; TRBD1 matches 10 bases. V shed 7 bases, J shed 4 bases, and the junction held 6 bases outside the gene matches. Looked up from germline, CDR1 is ENHRY and CDR2 is SYGVKD. The CDR3 is 14 amino acids. The CDR3 loop reads CAINPGQGSYGYTF. The CDR3 region has the DNA TGTGCCATCAATCCGGGACAGGGGAGCTATGGCTACACCTTC.

The chain couples TRBV7-2 to TRBJ2-2; D possibly corresponds to TRBD2 (6 bases). Germline V CDR1 and CDR2: SGHTA, FQGNSA. The CDR3 length is 14 residues. The V and J ends lost 4 bases and 4 bases respectively, with 10 bases between them. The CDR3 protein is CASSSGLFTGELFF. DNA for the CDR3: TGTGCCAGCAGCTCGGGACTCTTCACCGGGGAGCTGTTTTTT. The full variable domain, rest sourced from reference TRBV7-2 and TRBJ2-2, is GAGVSQSPSNKVTEKGKDVELRCDPISGHTALYWYRQSLGQGLEFLIYFQGNSAPDKSGLPSDRFSAERTGGSVSTLTIQRTQQEDSAVYLCASSSGLFTGELFFGEGSRLTVL.

The J gene is TRBJ2-1, the V gene TRBV15; tentatively, D is TRBD2 (7 bases). This CDR3 comprises 14 residues. Germline-derived CDR1 and CDR2 are LNHNV and YYDKDF (reference sequence). Deletions cut 3 bases from V and 5 bases from J, with 11 bases between. CDR3 in DNA: TGTGCCACCAGCAGCGGGGGGCTAAACAATGAGCAGTTCTTC. Encoded protein: CATSSGGLNNEQFF.

The genes are TRBV10-3 and TRBJ2-5; D gene unclear. CDR1 and CDR2 (germline): ENHRY, SYGVKD. The V end lost 4 bases, the J end lost 5 bases, and 11 bases lay between the germline ends. The CDR3 loop spans 13 amino acids. The CDR3 DNA reads as TGTGCCATCAGTGGCAGTTTGCAGGAGACCCAGTACTTC. Amino acids: CAISGSLQETQYF.